This T cell receptor beta chain appears in the sequencing data of a study of Tregs in tolerant kidney transplant recipients. Findings and caveats of the study: Some patients' samples used different primers over time, so nucleotide sequences weren't comparable. Tolerant patients' donor-specific Tregs expanded beyond overall Tregs, suggesting antigen-driven growth.

The CDR3 is 14 amino acids. Trimming left V 1 base short and J 3 bases short, with 10 bases between. The germline gives CDR1 GTSNPN, CDR2 SVGIG (reference sequence). As concerns this clone: As yet, its antigen is unknown. The CDR3 end is not reached by the read, which stops 3 residues before it; the germline J gene fills it in.

Unstimulated Tregs (CD4+CD25+CD127-) and CD4+CD25- non-Tregs were sorted from PBMCs. TCRdb's copy holds only in-frame clones and misses some; the assay was immunoSEQ multiplex PCR. This sample's clone table lists 50,000 or so clones. This receptor was obtained from a human donor who received a combined kidney and bone marrow transplant. The V and J genes are TRBV30 and TRBJ1-5; the D is unclear. The sample in question was CD4+ T cells from blood, obtained before the transplant. CDR3 bases read: TGTGCCTGGAGTGGCCCAGGTACCAATCAGCCC. This sequence encodes CAWSGPGTNQP. The CDR3 in its entirety is CAWSGPGTNQPQHF.